This T cell receptor (beta chain) was sequenced during a study of T-cell memory formation after mild COVID-19. Study-wide results and caveats: Nothing showed for sure that second-wave clones peaking on day 37 were SARS-CoV-2 specific. From day 15 to 85, contracting clones were balanced between CD4 and CD8, whereas later expanders leaned toward CD4+.

TCRdb reprocessed the 5' RACE reads with MiXCR, giving one entry per CDR3 protein. The sample lists hundreds of thousands of distinct CDR3 sequences; about an eighth were seen once. This clonotype was counted only a few times. Antigen unknown. This CDR3 has 13 residues. V was cut by 10 bases and J by 8 bases, with 17 bases left in between. Germline values: CDR1 MDHEN, CDR2 SYDVKM. The chain carries TRBV28 and TRBJ1-4, with unresolved D. Sequencing was done on a sample of PBMCs or a T cell subset sorted from them (not recorded which). The receptor comes from a man aged 18 to 30 who had mild COVID-19 (a few samples of this study predate the infection). Cell type and time point are not known. The CDR3 spells CATEGGGGEKLFF. CDR3 bases: TGTGCCACCGAGGGAGGCGGTGGGGAAAAACTGTTTTTT.